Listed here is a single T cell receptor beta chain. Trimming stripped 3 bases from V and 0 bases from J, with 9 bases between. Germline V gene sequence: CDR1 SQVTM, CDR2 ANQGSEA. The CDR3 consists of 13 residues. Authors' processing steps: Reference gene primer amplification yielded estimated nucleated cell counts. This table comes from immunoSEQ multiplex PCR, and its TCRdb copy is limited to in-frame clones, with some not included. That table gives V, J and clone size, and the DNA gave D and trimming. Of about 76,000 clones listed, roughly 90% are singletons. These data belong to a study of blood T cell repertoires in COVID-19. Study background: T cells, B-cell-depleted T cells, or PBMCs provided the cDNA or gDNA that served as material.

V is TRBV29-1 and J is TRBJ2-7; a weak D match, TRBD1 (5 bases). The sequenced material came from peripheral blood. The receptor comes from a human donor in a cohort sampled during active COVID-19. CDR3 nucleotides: TGCAGCGTTGAGACAGCCCGCTCCTACGAGCAGTACTTC. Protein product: CSVETARSYEQYF.